The rows below give T cell receptor beta chains drawn from one sample of a study of T cell changes during pregnancy in multiple sclerosis. Clones were read by immunoSEQ multiplex PCR, and TCRdb kept only the in-frame ones, dropping some. The sample yields roughly 40,000 clones, roughly nine tenths seen once. This specimen consisted of CD4+ T cells from peripheral blood mononuclear cells, obtained before pregnancy. The receptors derive from a female donor with multiple sclerosis, enrolled in a pregnancy study. The CDR3 runs from the conserved cysteine through the conserved F or W. The order of the fields is J gene, clone size, D gene, V gene, CDR3 protein, CDR3 DNA. D genes are given only for firm matches. Only part of the rows carry a size: once, few, many, or a class if the clone is expanded.

j_call: TRBJ2-1; clone_size: .; d_call: TRBD2; v_call: TRBV2; cdr3_aa: CASTSRLAGVFNEQFF; cdr3_nt: TGTGCCAGTACTAGTAGACTAGCGGGAGTTTTCAATGAGCAGTTCTTC
j_call: TRBJ1-1; clone_size: .; d_call: TRBD1; v_call: TRBV5-6; cdr3_aa: CASSHLTGEFSEAFF; cdr3_nt: TGTGCCAGCAGCCATCTCACAGGGGAGTTCTCTGAAGCTTTCTTT
j_call: TRBJ1-1; clone_size: .; d_call: TRBD1; v_call: TRBV9; cdr3_aa: CASSGGQGRTEAFF; cdr3_nt: TGTGCCAGCAGCGGGGGACAGGGGCGAACTGAAGCTTTCTTT
j_call: TRBJ2-2; clone_size: .; d_call: .; v_call: TRBV7-2; cdr3_aa: CASRRSGELFF; cdr3_nt: TGTGCCAGCAGACGGAGCGGGGAGCTGTTTTTT
j_call: TRBJ2-1; clone_size: .; d_call: TRBD1; v_call: TRBV19; cdr3_aa: CASSQGQNNEQFF; cdr3_nt: TGTGCCAGTAGCCAGGGACAGAACAATGAGCAGTTCTTC
j_call: TRBJ2-1; clone_size: .; d_call: TRBD2; v_call: TRBV27; cdr3_aa: CASSLYLAGPHEQFF; cdr3_nt: TGTGCCAGCAGTTTATACCTAGCGGGACCTCATGAGCAGTTCTTC
j_call: TRBJ2-1; clone_size: once; d_call: .; v_call: TRBV6-5; cdr3_aa: CASSWRVEGEQFF; cdr3_nt: TGTGCCAGCAGTTGGCGGGTCGAGGGTGAGCAGTTCTTC
j_call: TRBJ2-2; clone_size: once; d_call: .; v_call: TRBV10-2; cdr3_aa: CASRPGRGETGELFF; cdr3_nt: TGCGCCAGCCGGCCAGGGCGGGGAGAAACCGGGGAGCTGTTTTTT
j_call: TRBJ2-7; clone_size: .; d_call: TRBD2; v_call: TRBV5-8; cdr3_aa: CASSSWPPSLAGDEQYF; cdr3_nt: TGTGCCAGCAGCTCGTGGCCTCCCTCACTAGCGGGAGACGAGCAGTACTTC
j_call: TRBJ1-5; clone_size: once; d_call: .; v_call: TRBV5-1; cdr3_aa: CASSLDGHPPQHF; cdr3_nt: TGCGCCAGCAGCTTGGATGGACACCCACCCCAGCATTTT
j_call: TRBJ1-2; clone_size: .; d_call: .; v_call: TRBV28; cdr3_aa: CASSGLGYTF; cdr3_nt: TGTGCCAGCAGTGGACTTGGCTACACCTTC
j_call: TRBJ2-3; clone_size: once; d_call: TRBD2; v_call: TRBV27; cdr3_aa: CASSLAGGPSTDTQYF; cdr3_nt: TGTGCCAGCAGTTTAGCGGGAGGGCCCAGCACAGATACGCAGTATTTT
j_call: TRBJ2-2; clone_size: .; d_call: TRBD2; v_call: TRBV5-1; cdr3_aa: CASSLNSGSPGELFF; cdr3_nt: TGCGCCAGCAGCTTGAATAGCGGGAGCCCCGGGGAGCTGTTTTTT
j_call: TRBJ2-1; clone_size: .; d_call: .; v_call: TRBV7-9; cdr3_aa: CASSLGSGLSSYNEQFF; cdr3_nt: TGTGCCAGCAGCTTGGGTTCAGGACTGAGCTCCTACAATGAGCAGTTCTTC
j_call: TRBJ2-5; clone_size: .; d_call: TRBD1; v_call: TRBV5-6; cdr3_aa: CASSPTGLETQYF; cdr3_nt: TGTGCCAGCAGCCCGACAGGGTTAGAGACCCAGTACTTC
j_call: TRBJ2-7; clone_size: .; d_call: TRBD1; v_call: TRBV6-6; cdr3_aa: CASSDRGRIEQYF; cdr3_nt: TGTGCCAGCAGTGACAGGGGGAGGATCGAGCAGTACTTC
j_call: TRBJ2-1; clone_size: .; d_call: TRBD2; v_call: TRBV9; cdr3_aa: CASSPPEAGVRPVSYNEQFF; cdr3_nt: TGTGCCAGCAGCCCCCCCGAAGCGGGAGTACGCCCCGTTTCCTACAATGAGCAGTTCTTC
j_call: TRBJ1-2; clone_size: .; d_call: TRBD1; v_call: TRBV5-4; cdr3_aa: CASSLELQGVLHSGYTF; cdr3_nt: TGTGCCAGCAGCTTGGAACTACAGGGGGTCCTGCATTCTGGCTACACCTTC
j_call: TRBJ2-6; clone_size: .; d_call: .; v_call: TRBV5-4; cdr3_aa: CASSVTMTGQRANVLTF; cdr3_nt: TGTGCCAGCAGCGTAACTATGACAGGCCAGAGGGCCAACGTCCTGACTTTC
j_call: TRBJ2-3; clone_size: once; d_call: TRBD1; v_call: TRBV4-1; cdr3_aa: CASSQEITGGLDTQYF; cdr3_nt: TGCGCCAGCAGCCAAGAAATCACAGGGGGGTTAGATACGCAGTATTTT
j_call: TRBJ1-2; clone_size: .; d_call: .; v_call: TRBV9; cdr3_aa: CASSPEGGYGYTF; cdr3_nt: TGTGCCAGCAGTCCGGAGGGAGGCTATGGCTACACCTTC
j_call: TRBJ2-1; clone_size: .; d_call: TRBD1; v_call: TRBV11-2; cdr3_aa: CASSLRPVGQGDNEQFF; cdr3_nt: TGTGCCAGCAGCCTTCGCCCCGTGGGACAGGGGGACAATGAGCAGTTCTTC
j_call: TRBJ2-2; clone_size: once; d_call: TRBD2; v_call: TRBV4-1; cdr3_aa: CASSQDPLAGRTGELFF; cdr3_nt: TGCGCCAGCAGCCAAGATCCCCTAGCGGGACGCACCGGGGAGCTGTTTTTT
j_call: TRBJ2-1; clone_size: .; d_call: TRBD1; v_call: TRBV5-1; cdr3_aa: CASSLVGQGASYNEQFF; cdr3_nt: TGCGCCAGCAGCTTGGTAGGACAGGGGGCTTCCTACAATGAGCAGTTCTTC
j_call: TRBJ2-1; clone_size: .; d_call: .; v_call: TRBV7-2; cdr3_aa: CASSRLRADLSYNEQFF; cdr3_nt: TGTGCCAGCAGCCGCCTTCGAGCGGACCTCTCCTACAATGAGCAGTTCTTC
j_call: TRBJ2-1; clone_size: .; d_call: .; v_call: TRBV9; cdr3_aa: CASSVGPGFRAEQFF; cdr3_nt: TGTGCCAGCAGCGTAGGACCAGGTTTCCGTGCTGAGCAGTTCTTC
j_call: TRBJ2-7; clone_size: .; d_call: TRBD1; v_call: TRBV5-4; cdr3_aa: CASSPGTGLSEQYF; cdr3_nt: TGTGCCAGCAGCCCTGGGACAGGTTTGAGCGAGCAGTACTTC
j_call: TRBJ2-7; clone_size: .; d_call: TRBD2; v_call: TRBV4-2; cdr3_aa: CASSLSGRESYEQYF; cdr3_nt: TGTGCCAGCAGCCTCTCAGGGCGGGAGAGCTACGAGCAGTACTTC
j_call: TRBJ2-7; clone_size: .; d_call: .; v_call: TRBV5-1; cdr3_aa: CASSLGGPKYEQYF; cdr3_nt: TGCGCCAGCAGCTTGGGGGGCCCAAAATACGAGCAGTACTTC
j_call: TRBJ2-3; clone_size: .; d_call: TRBD2; v_call: TRBV27; cdr3_aa: CASSLRSGMIDTQYF; cdr3_nt: TGTGCCAGCAGTTTACGGAGCGGGATGATTGATACGCAGTATTTT
j_call: TRBJ2-5; clone_size: .; d_call: .; v_call: TRBV4-2; cdr3_aa: CASSQAVLGEETQYF; cdr3_nt: TGTGCCAGCAGCCAAGCAGTTCTTGGAGAAGAGACCCAGTACTTC
j_call: TRBJ1-2; clone_size: few; d_call: .; v_call: TRBV7-9; cdr3_aa: CASTQPLPPYGYTF; cdr3_nt: TGTGCCAGCACACAGCCCCTGCCGCCCTATGGCTACACCTTC
j_call: TRBJ2-3; clone_size: .; d_call: TRBD2; v_call: TRBV9; cdr3_aa: CASSARTSGRKEDTQYF; cdr3_nt: TGTGCCAGCAGCGCCCGGACTAGCGGGAGAAAAGAGGATACGCAGTATTTT
j_call: TRBJ1-4; clone_size: .; d_call: .; v_call: TRBV6-5; cdr3_aa: CASSYFGGRADKLFF; cdr3_nt: TGTGCCAGCAGTTACTTTGGGGGGAGGGCTGACAAACTGTTTTTT
j_call: TRBJ1-2; clone_size: .; d_call: .; v_call: TRBV5-6; cdr3_aa: CASSLGGPGANYGYTF; cdr3_nt: TGTGCCAGCAGCTTGGGTGGGCCAGGGGCTAACTATGGCTACACCTTC
j_call: TRBJ2-7; clone_size: .; d_call: .; v_call: TRBV21-1; cdr3_aa: CASSGGTSGLRESYEQYF; cdr3_nt: TGTGCCAGCAGTGGGGGGACTAGCGGGCTTCGGGAGTCCTACGAGCAGTACTTC
j_call: TRBJ2-1; clone_size: .; d_call: TRBD2; v_call: TRBV28; cdr3_aa: CASSAGLAGGYNEQFF; cdr3_nt: TGTGCCAGCAGTGCTGGACTAGCGGGAGGGTACAATGAGCAGTTCTTC
j_call: TRBJ2-7; clone_size: .; d_call: TRBD1; v_call: TRBV6-1; cdr3_aa: CASSPWTGGYEQYF; cdr3_nt: TGTGCCAGCAGTCCTTGGACAGGGGGGTACGAGCAGTACTTC
j_call: TRBJ1-2; clone_size: .; d_call: TRBD1; v_call: TRBV6-5; cdr3_aa: CASSYVGAGGNYGYTF; cdr3_nt: TGTGCCAGCAGTTACGTCGGGGCAGGGGGCAACTATGGCTACACCTTC
j_call: TRBJ2-3; clone_size: .; d_call: TRBD2; v_call: TRBV29-1; cdr3_aa: CSGGGRAIDTQYF; cdr3_nt: TGCAGTGGCGGCGGGAGGGCCATAGATACGCAGTATTTT
j_call: TRBJ1-2; clone_size: .; d_call: TRBD1; v_call: TRBV5-1; cdr3_aa: CASSLSPGQGDYGYTF; cdr3_nt: TGCGCCAGCAGCTTGTCCCCGGGACAGGGGGACTATGGCTACACCTTC
j_call: TRBJ1-5; clone_size: .; d_call: .; v_call: TRBV30; cdr3_aa: CAWGTNTGTPNQPQHF; cdr3_nt: TGTGCCTGGGGGACCAATACAGGGACCCCCAATCAGCCCCAGCATTTT